A selection of T cell receptor beta chains follows, all from one sample in a study of T cell responses to AZD1222 COVID-19 vaccine. Data came from immunoSEQ multiplex PCR; TCRdb stores just in-frame clones and leaves some out. This table holds approximately 270,000 clones, 94% found once. This material consisted of peripheral blood, taken 28 days after the second AZD1222 dose. These receptors came from an adult who received the AZD1222 COVID-19 vaccine. Both conserved end residues are part of each CDR3. A D gene is named only where the DNA matches it firmly. The size field is filled for only some rows; it gives once, few, many or a size class.

j_gene | d_gene | v_gene | abundance | CDR3nt | CDR3aa
TRBJ2-7 | - | TRBV3-1/TRBV3-2 | few | TGTGCCAGCAGCCAGAGGTGGGACATCGTCTACGAGCAGTACTTC | CASSQRWDIVYEQYF
TRBJ2-5 | TRBD1 | TRBV5-4 | - | TGTGCCAGCACTCGGACAGGGGAAGAGACCCAGTACTTC | CASTRTGEETQYF
TRBJ1-6 | - | TRBV9 | - | TGTGCCAGCAGCTCGGAGGGTATGAATTCACCCCTCCACTTT | CASSSEGMNSPLHF
TRBJ1-4 | - | TRBV5-4 | - | TGTGCCAGCACCCTGACAGGCTCAAATGAAAAACTGTTTTTT | CASTLTGSNEKLFF
TRBJ2-1 | - | TRBV7-3 | - | TGTGCCAGCAGCCGCGGGCTTGATGAGCAGTTCTTC | CASSRGLDEQFF
TRBJ2-4 | - | TRBV11-2 | once | TGTGCCAGCAGCTTCACTAGGGGCAGGGTCGACAAAAACATTCAGTACTTC | CASSFTRGRVDKNIQYF
TRBJ2-7 | TRBD2 | TRBV2 | - | TGTGCCAGCAGTACCGGACTAGCGGGAGGGAAAGAGCAGTACTTC | CASSTGLAGGKEQYF
TRBJ1-2 | - | TRBV5-5 | - | TGTGCCAGCAGCTTGTACAGCGTTGGGGGCTACACCTTC | CASSLYSVGGYTF
TRBJ2-7 | TRBD2 | TRBV28 | - | TGTGCCAGCAGCCGACTAGCGGGGTCCTACGAGCAGTACTTC | CASSRLAGSYEQYF
TRBJ1-2 | - | TRBV7-9 | - | TGTGCCAGCAGCTTAGGGTCGGAGGGATCGTTAAGTGGCTACACCTTC | CASSLGSEGSLSGYTF
TRBJ2-7 | TRBD2 | TRBV3-1/TRBV3-2 | - | TGTGCCACATCAGGGAAACTAGCGGGAGGGGGCCTTACCTACGAGCAGTACTTC | CATSGKLAGGGLTYEQYF
TRBJ2-3 | TRBD2 | TRBV19 | once | TGTGCCAGTAGCCCAGTTTATAGCGGGAGAGATACGCAGTATTTT | CASSPVYSGRDTQYF
TRBJ2-5 | - | TRBV7-3 | - | TGTGCCAGCAGCGGACGGGCTGGAGAGACCCAGTACTTC | CASSGRAGETQYF
TRBJ2-7 | - | TRBV5-1 | - | TGCGCCAGCAGCTTGGGGGCACACTCCTACGAGCAGTACTTC | CASSLGAHSYEQYF
TRBJ2-1 | TRBD2 | TRBV7-9 | once | TGTGCCAGCAGCTCCCGCGGGGGGCTTTACAATGAGCAGTTCTTC | CASSSRGGLYNEQFF
TRBJ1-2 | - | TRBV5-6 | - | TGTGCCAGCAGCCGATCCCAGGGCGAGGGCTATGGCTACACCTTC | CASSRSQGEGYGYTF
TRBJ2-2 | - | TRBV5-4 | - | TGTGCCAGCTCGACGGGCAGGGTGAGGGGCACCGGGGAGCTGTTTTTT | CASSTGRVRGTGELFF
TRBJ1-5 | - | TRBV15 | once | TGTGCCACCAGCAGAGTAAGTGCCAAGGGGCCCCAGCATTTT | CATSRVSAKGPQHF
TRBJ1-2 | - | TRBV12-3/TRBV12-4 | once | TGTGCCAGCCGGTTATCGACTTATGGCTACACCTTC | CASRLSTYGYTF
TRBJ2-5 | TRBD1 | TRBV30 | - | TGTGCCGGCAGGGGGATACCGGCAGAGACCCAGTACTTC | CAGRGIPAETQYF
TRBJ2-5 | TRBD2 | TRBV6-1 | - | TGTGCCAGCAGCCAGGGACTAGCGATTGTTGAGACCCAGTACTTC | CASSQGLAIVETQYF
TRBJ1-2 | - | TRBV11-2 | - | TGTGCCAGCAGCTCATATAGCCAGAGCTATGGCTACACCTTC | CASSSYSQSYGYTF
TRBJ2-6 | TRBD2 | TRBV24-1 | - | TGTGCCGCCTCAGGGAGGGTTGGATCCTCTGGGGCCAACGTCCTGACTTTC | CAASGRVGSSGANVLTF
TRBJ2-1 | - | TRBV7-2 | - | TGTGCCAGCAGCAATCCGACTCCTAGCTCCTCTGGGGATGAGCAGTTCTTC | CASSNPTPSSSGDEQFF
TRBJ1-2 | TRBD1 | TRBV7-2 | - | TGTGCCAGCAGCCCGGGGACAGCCACCTATGGCTACACCTTC | CASSPGTATYGYTF
TRBJ2-6 | - | TRBV24-1 | - | TGTGCCACCAGTGATCCAGTCCCCTCTGGGGCCAACGTCCTGACTTTC | CATSDPVPSGANVLTF